Included here is one TCR beta chain sequence, with context. Its antigen is still unknown. The data derive from a study of T-cell memory formation after mild COVID-19. Constant-segment primers were used for 5'RACE, and the resulting TCR alpha and TCR beta cDNA libraries carried sample barcodes and UMIs. TCRdb reprocessed the 5' RACE reads with MiXCR, giving one entry per CDR3 protein. The sample contains about 340,000 distinct CDR3 sequences, approximately 15% of which appear only once. Study-level results: Memory sampled before infection contained some responding clones, suggesting cross-reactive memory joined. Researchers report contracting CD4+ clones mostly in CM and EM, with CD8+ clones in EMRA. While clones contracting from day 15 to 85 were balanced between CD4 and CD8, later expanders leaned CD4+.

Germline CDR1 reads MGHRA; CDR2 reads YSYEKL. Deletions cut 0 bases from V and 6 bases from J, with 8 bases between. The CDR3 contains 13 residues. The J gene is TRBJ2-5, the V gene TRBV4-1, with D maybe TRBD2 (6 bases). The TCR sequence derives from a man aged 18 to 29 who had mild COVID-19 (a few samples of this study predate the infection). Cell type and time point are not known. Sequenced sample: PBMCs or a T cell subset sorted from them (not recorded which). CDR3 in amino acids: CASSQELAQTQYF. The CDR3 DNA is TGCGCCAGCAGCCAAGAACTAGCACAGACCCAGTACTTC.